This TCR beta chain emerged from a study of Graves' ophthalmopathy and Graves' hyperthyroidism. Study-level background: Researchers classed hyperthyroidism as stable given no ophthalmopathy within 18 months of follow-up.

Findings of the study overall: Blood also contained most of the expanded thyroid clonotypes above 0.001 frequency.

Amplifying from RNA transcripts, the study obtained TCR beta CDR3 regions. First-round RT-PCR with HTBI primers preceded a second-round multiplex PCR. TCRdb used MiXCR to reprocess the multiplex PCR reads, holding one entry per CDR3 protein. The sample carries 500,000 to 700,000 distinct CDR3 sequences, about 35% recorded once. The CDR3 has 12 residues. Germline V lookup: CDR1 SGHRS, CDR2 YFSETQ. The J segment lost 9 bases and the V segment lost 4 bases, leaving 3 bases of the junction unmatched. Notes on this clonotype: Its antigen is not identified.

J is TRBJ1-5 and V is TRBV5-1, with 8 bases aligning to TRBD1. The sequenced material came from peripheral blood or thyroid tissue (not recorded which). The origin of this receptor is an adult man with Graves' hyperthyroidism. The DNA for the CDR3 is TGCGCCAGCAGCCCTGACAGGGGGCCCCAGCATTTT. As protein: CASSPDRGPQHF. Filled out from reference TRBV5-1 and TRBJ1-5, the complete variable domain reads KAGVTQTPRYLIKTRGQQVTLSCSPISGHRSVSWYQQTPGQGLQFLFEYFSETQRNKGNFPGRFSGRQFSNSRSEMNVSTLELGDSALYLCASSPDRGPQHFGDGTRLSIL.